The 25 T cell receptor beta chains reported below all come from one sample, sequenced in a study of T cells expressing NK-cell markers. TCRdb re-called the 5' RACE reads and shows each CDR3 protein once, DNA omitted. The listing contains 350,000 to 450,000 distinct CDR3 sequences. The sequencing sample was made of blood T cells: a sorted CD56 or NKG2C T cell subset, CD4+ or CD8+ T cells, or bulk PBMC T cells (not recorded which). Receptor source: a man aged 18 to 69 in good health.

The chain has TRBV6-2 or TRBV6-3 and TRBJ2-7. Germline V gene lookup returns CDR1 MNHEY and CDR2 SVGEGT. The CDR3 extends over 16 amino acids. The CDR3 region is CASSYPTLYTSYEQYF.

The rearrangement links TRBV7-3 to TRBJ2-1; TCRdb's D gene call, TRBD1, goes unchecked for lack of DNA. This CDR3 is built from 17 residues. Germline loops: CDR1 SGHTA, CDR2 FQGTGA. CDR3 residues: CASSFFAGTSSYNEQFF. Based on the CDR3 plus reference TRBV7-3 and TRBJ2-1, the full variable domain is GAGVSQTPSNKVTEKGKYVELRCDPISGHTALYWYRQSLGQGPEFLIYFQGTGAADDSGLPNDRFFAVRPEGSVSTLKIQRTERGDSAVYLCASSFFAGTSSYNEQFFGPGTRLTVL.

The V call is TRBV20-1, the J call TRBJ2-7; TCRdb reports TRBD1, a call that lacks DNA to check it against. Germline lookup yields CDR1 DFQATT and CDR2 SNEGSKA (reference sequence). This CDR3 region has 15 residues. The CDR3 loop is CSAREKTGGRSEQYF.

This rearrangement joins TRBV6-2 or TRBV6-3 to TRBJ2-2; without DNA, the TCRdb call of TRBD2 cannot be checked. Germline loops: CDR1 MNHEY, CDR2 SVGEGT. This CDR3 contains 15 residues. The CDR3 is CASSLSGGAIGELFF.

The chain carries TRBV6-1 and TRBJ2-1; TCRdb outputs TRBD2, but without DNA this stays unchecked. Germline V CDR1 and CDR2: MNHNS, SASEGT. The CDR3 has 13 residues. The CDR3 sequence: CAEGQGVHNEQFF.

The chain recombines TRBV12-3 or TRBV12-4 with TRBJ1-5; TCRdb designates TRBD1, a call that cannot be tested without DNA. The CDR3 runs to 14 residues. The CDR3 region is CASRAGQGGQPQHF.

The rearrangement links TRBV7-8 to TRBJ2-3; no DNA is available, so the TRBD2 call from TCRdb remains unchecked. Germline V gene lookup returns CDR1 SGHVS and CDR2 FQNEAQ. This CDR3 is built from 18 residues. CDR3 in amino acids: CASSLASGGAMSTDTQYF. Drawing the rest from reference TRBV7-8 and TRBJ2-3, the complete variable domain is GAGVSQSPRYKVAKRGQDVALRCDPISGHVSLFWYQQALGQGPEFLTYFQNEAQLDKSGLPSDRFFAERPEGSVSTLKIQRTQQEDSAVYLCASSLASGGAMSTDTQYFGPGTRLTVL.

The rearrangement links TRBV3-1 to TRBJ1-3; the TCRdb call, TRBD1, lacks DNA for checking. The CDR3 runs to 16 residues. CDR1 is LGHDT and CDR2 is YNNKEL in the germline V gene (reference sequence). The CDR3 sequence: CASSHLYGYSGNTIYF.

The genes are TRBV7-8 and TRBJ2-3; TCRdb lists TRBD2, though no DNA is available to test this call. This CDR3 has 17 amino acids. From germline, CDR1 is SGHVS and CDR2 FQNEAQ. CDR3 loop: CASSPRTSGLNTDTQYF.

The V call is TRBV18, the J call TRBJ2-5; as DNA is missing, the TRBD1 call by TCRdb cannot be tested. The CDR3 contains 16 residues. Germline V gene sequence: CDR1 KGHSH, CDR2 LQKENI. The CDR3 protein is CASSTYRGLREETQYF.

The chain joins TRBV6-1 to TRBJ2-1; the TCRdb D gene call, TRBD2, has no DNA to confirm it. CDR1 is MNHNS, CDR2 SASEGT, per germline. The CDR3 runs 15 residues. This chain's CDR3 is CASSSSGGSQGEQFF.

The chain couples TRBV7-6 to TRBJ2-1; TCRdb selects TRBD2, and the lack of DNA leaves this call unchecked. The CDR3 has 14 amino acids. Per germline, CDR1 SGHVS and CDR2 FNYEAQ. CDR3 loop: CASSLGTYFTEQFF.

The V gene is TRBV3-1, the J gene TRBJ2-7; TCRdb designates TRBD1, a call that cannot be tested without DNA. This CDR3 region has 14 residues. Germline CDR1 reads LGHDT; CDR2 reads YNNKEL (reference sequence). The CDR3 loop reads CASSQFDRGYEQYF.

The chain is built from TRBV5-1 and TRBJ2-3; the D gene TCRdb calls, TRBD1, cannot be checked with no DNA. CDR3 length: 15 residues. Germline lookup yields CDR1 SGHRS and CDR2 YFSETQ. CDR3 sequence: CASSVGGGGADTQYF.

J is TRBJ2-7 and V is TRBV14; TCRdb names TRBD1, which stays unverified in the absence of DNA. The CDR3 sequence is 16 residues long. Germline V gene sequence: CDR1 SGHDN, CDR2 FVKESK. The CDR3 here is CASSQVPTGLRYEQYF.

The CDR3 region is CASSFMGNSYNEQFF. The chain has TRBV12-3 or TRBV12-4 and TRBJ2-1. This CDR3 comprises 15 residues.

This rearrangement joins TRBV2 to TRBJ1-2; the TRBD1 assignment by TCRdb is unverifiable without DNA. The V gene's germline CDR1 is SNHLY and CDR2 FYNNEI. This CDR3 region has 13 residues. The CDR3 sequence: CASSQGAGYGYTF. The full variable domain, in which reference TRBV2 and TRBJ1-2 provide the parts outside the CDR3, is EPEVTQTPSHQVTQMGQEVILRCVPISNHLYFYWYRQILGQKVEFLVSFYNNEISEKSEIFDDQFSVERPDGSNFTLKIRSTKLEDSAMYFCASSQGAGYGYTFGSGTRLTVV.

This rearrangement joins TRBV11-3 to TRBJ2-3; the D call from TCRdb, TRBD2, cannot be confirmed without DNA. Germline V gene data show CDR1 as SGHNT and CDR2 as YENEEA. This CDR3 is 18 amino acids long. This CDR3 reads CASSLGWLAGGSTDTQYF. Variable domain in full (rest from reference TRBV11-3 and TRBJ2-3): EAGVVQSPRYKIIEKKQPVAFWCNPISGHNTLYWYLQNLGQGPELLIRYENEEAVDDSQLPKDRFSAERLKGVDSTLKIQPAELGDSAVYLCASSLGWLAGGSTDTQYFGPGTRLTVL.

The chain links TRBV20-1 to TRBJ1-6; TCRdb gives TRBD1 as the D gene, but with no DNA this cannot be confirmed. This CDR3 region has 14 residues. The V gene's germline CDR1 is DFQATT and CDR2 SNEGSKA (reference sequence). The CDR3 sequence is CGVKTALYNSPLHF.

The chain combines TRBV7-9 with TRBJ2-7. This CDR3 has 14 amino acids. Germline V gives CDR1 SEHNR, CDR2 FQNEAQ (reference sequence). The CDR3 protein is CASSLAAKSYEQYF.

The chain links TRBV7-8 to TRBJ1-6; TCRdb selects TRBD1, and the lack of DNA leaves this call unchecked. Germline CDR1 reads SGHVS; CDR2 reads FQNEAQ. The length of the CDR3 is 15 residues. CDR3: CASSPRDRVNSPLHF.

The genes are TRBV20-1 and TRBJ1-2; there is no DNA to check the TCRdb D call of TRBD1. Germline CDR1 and CDR2: DFQATT and SNEGSKA (reference sequence). The CDR3 contains 14 residues. The CDR3 spells CSAARQRPNYGYTF.

The chain links TRBV3-1 to TRBJ2-4; TCRdb designates TRBD1, a call that cannot be tested without DNA. The V gene's germline CDR1 is LGHDT and CDR2 YNNKEL (reference sequence). This CDR3 comprises 13 residues. The CDR3 loop reads CASSTGVFGIQYF. The whole variable domain, filled in from reference TRBV3-1 and TRBJ2-4, reads DTAVSQTPKYLVTQMGNDKSIKCEQNLGHDTMYWYKQDSKKFLKIMFSYNNKELIINETVPNRFSPKSPDKAHLNLHINSLELGDSAVYFCASSTGVFGIQYFGAGTRLSVL.

The V gene is TRBV11-1, the J gene TRBJ2-2; TCRdb selects TRBD1, and the lack of DNA leaves this call unchecked. The CDR3 contains 16 residues. Per the germline V gene, CDR1 is SGHAT and CDR2 is FQDESV (reference sequence). The CDR3 is CASSSLNRGGSGELFF.

This chain joins TRBV6-1 and TRBJ1-2; the D call from TCRdb, TRBD1, cannot be confirmed without DNA. The CDR3 length is 14 residues. The V gene's germline CDR1 is MNHNS and CDR2 SASEGT. CDR3 in amino acids: CASRKPGQGSGYTF.